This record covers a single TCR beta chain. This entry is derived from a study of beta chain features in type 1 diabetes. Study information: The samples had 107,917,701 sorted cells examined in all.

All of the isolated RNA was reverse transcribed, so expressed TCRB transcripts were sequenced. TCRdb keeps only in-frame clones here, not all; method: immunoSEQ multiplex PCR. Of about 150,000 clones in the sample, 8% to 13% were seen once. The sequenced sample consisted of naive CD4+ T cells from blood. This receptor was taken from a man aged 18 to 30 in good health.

The CDR3 loop is CASTPISEQYF. CDR3 nucleotides: TGTGCCAGCACCCCCATTAGCGAGCAGTACTTC. The chain recombines TRBV7-9 with TRBJ2-7; D is uncertain. Germline V gene sequence: CDR1 SEHNR, CDR2 FQNEAQ (reference sequence). Trimming pared 7 bases from V and 6 bases from J, leaving 10 bases between. This CDR3 has 11 residues.